This T cell receptor (beta chain) was identified during a study of blood T cell repertoires in COVID-19. Whole-study context: Samples representing acute and convalescent COVID-19 were sourced from the United States, Italy and Spain. T cells, B-cell-depleted T cells, or PBMCs provided the cDNA or gDNA that served as material.

The CDR3 loop spans 15 amino acids. The junction had 9 bases not matched to a gene; V was cut back by 4 bases and J by 8 bases. CDR1 SGHDT and CDR2 YYEEEE come from the germline V gene. Study processing details: Amplifying reference gene primers gave estimates of nucleated cell counts. Measured with immunoSEQ multiplex PCR; TCRdb has only the in-frame clones, and not every one. V and J calls and clone size are given by that table; D and trimming were obtained from the DNA. The sample includes about 80,000 clones, less than 90% of them seen just once. Sequencing was done on a sample of peripheral blood. The TCR was taken from a man aged 60-69 years with active or convalescent COVID-19. The rearrangement links TRBV5-6 to TRBJ1-4; 9 bases line up with TRBD1. CDR3 sequence: CASSGLQGAREKLFF. The CDR3 coding sequence is TGTGCCAGCAGCGGCCTACAGGGGGCGAGAGAAAAACTGTTTTTT.